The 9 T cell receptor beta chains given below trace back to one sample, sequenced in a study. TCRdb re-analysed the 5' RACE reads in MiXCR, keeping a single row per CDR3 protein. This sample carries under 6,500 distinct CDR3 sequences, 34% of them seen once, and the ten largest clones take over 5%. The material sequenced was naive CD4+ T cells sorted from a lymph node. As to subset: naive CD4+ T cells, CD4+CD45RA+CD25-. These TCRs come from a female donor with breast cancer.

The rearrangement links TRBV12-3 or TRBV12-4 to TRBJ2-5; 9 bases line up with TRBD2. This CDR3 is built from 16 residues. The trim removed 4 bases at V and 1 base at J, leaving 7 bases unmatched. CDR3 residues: CASSSASGARQETQYF. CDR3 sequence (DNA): TGTGCCAGCAGTTCCGCTAGCGGGGCCCGCCAAGAGACCCAGTACTTC.

CDR3 residues: CSARDGWPNTEAFF. The CDR3 nucleotides are TGCAGTGCTAGAGATGGGTGGCCGAACACTGAAGCTTTCTTT. The V call is TRBV20-1, the J call TRBJ1-1; D remains unclear. This CDR3 contains 14 residues. Per germline, CDR1 DFQATT and CDR2 SNEGSKA (reference sequence). Trimming cost V 0 bases and J 1 base, with 9 bases left between them.

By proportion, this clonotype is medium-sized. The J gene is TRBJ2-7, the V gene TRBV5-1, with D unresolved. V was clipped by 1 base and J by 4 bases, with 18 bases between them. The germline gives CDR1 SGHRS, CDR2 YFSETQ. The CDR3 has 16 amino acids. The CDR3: CASSLWVAHPMYEQYV. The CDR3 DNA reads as TGCGCCAGCAGCTTGTGGGTTGCCCACCCGATGTACGAGCAGTACGTC.

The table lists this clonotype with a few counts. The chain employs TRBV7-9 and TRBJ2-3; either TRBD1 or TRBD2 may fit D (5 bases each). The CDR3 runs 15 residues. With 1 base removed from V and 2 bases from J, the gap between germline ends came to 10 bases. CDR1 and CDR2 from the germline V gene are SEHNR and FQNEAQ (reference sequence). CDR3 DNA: TGTGCCAGCAGCTTAGTTCGAGGGACCACAGATACGCAGTATTTT. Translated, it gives CASSLVRGTTDTQYF.

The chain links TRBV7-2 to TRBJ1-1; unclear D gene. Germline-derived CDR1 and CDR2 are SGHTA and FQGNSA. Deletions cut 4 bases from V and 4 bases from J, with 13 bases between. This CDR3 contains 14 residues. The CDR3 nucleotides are TGTGCCAGCAGCTCGGGCGGGATGGTCACTGAAGCTTTCTTT. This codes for CASSSGGMVTEAFF.

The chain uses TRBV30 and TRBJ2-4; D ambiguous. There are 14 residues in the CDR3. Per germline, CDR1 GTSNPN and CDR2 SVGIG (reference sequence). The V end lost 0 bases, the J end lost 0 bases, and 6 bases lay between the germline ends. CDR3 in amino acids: CAWSVWGAKNIQYF. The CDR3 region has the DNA TGTGCCTGGAGTGTTTGGGGAGCCAAAAACATTCAGTACTTC.

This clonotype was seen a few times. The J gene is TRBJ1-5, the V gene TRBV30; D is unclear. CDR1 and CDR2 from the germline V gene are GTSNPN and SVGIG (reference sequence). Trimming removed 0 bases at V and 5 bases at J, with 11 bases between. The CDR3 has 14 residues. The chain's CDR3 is CAWSVRGGDQPQHF. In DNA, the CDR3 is TGTGCCTGGAGTGTACGGGGAGGAGATCAGCCCCAGCATTTT.

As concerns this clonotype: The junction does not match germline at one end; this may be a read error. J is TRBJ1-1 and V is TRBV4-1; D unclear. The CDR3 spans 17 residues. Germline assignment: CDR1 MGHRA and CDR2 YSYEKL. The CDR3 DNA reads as TGCGCCAGCAGCCAAGGTTTTTCCAAGATCCTATACACTGAAGCTCTCTTT. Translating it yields CASSQGFSKILYTEALF.

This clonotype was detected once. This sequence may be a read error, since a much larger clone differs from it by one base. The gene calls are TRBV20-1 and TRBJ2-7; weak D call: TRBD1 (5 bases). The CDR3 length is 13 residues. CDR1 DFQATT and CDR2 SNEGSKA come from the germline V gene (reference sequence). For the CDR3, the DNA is TGCGGTGCTAGGAAGACAGTGGCCTACGAGCAGTACTTC. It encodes CGARKTVAYEQYF.